The entry below describes one TCR beta chain. V lost 4 bases and J 2 bases, leaving 21 bases between the germline ends. CDR3 length equals 18 residues. CDR1 is KGHSH and CDR2 is LQKENI in the germline V gene. The data were taken from a study of blood T cell repertoires in COVID-19. Study summary: Italy, Spain and the United States were the sources of the convalescent and acute COVID-19 samples.

Clones were read by immunoSEQ multiplex PCR, and TCRdb kept only the in-frame ones, dropping some. The sample consists of 200,000 to 250,000 clones, under 90% of them appearing once. The sequenced sample was PBMCs or T cells enriched from blood (not recorded which). This chain connects TRBV18 to TRBJ2-1, with a tentative D call TRBD2 (5 bases). The receptor comes from an older woman who had recovered from COVID-19. The CDR3 sequence: CASSLILGVVNPYNEQFF. The CDR3 nucleotides read TGTGCCAGCTCACTAATACTCGGGGTAGTAAACCCCTACAATGAGCAGTTCTTC.